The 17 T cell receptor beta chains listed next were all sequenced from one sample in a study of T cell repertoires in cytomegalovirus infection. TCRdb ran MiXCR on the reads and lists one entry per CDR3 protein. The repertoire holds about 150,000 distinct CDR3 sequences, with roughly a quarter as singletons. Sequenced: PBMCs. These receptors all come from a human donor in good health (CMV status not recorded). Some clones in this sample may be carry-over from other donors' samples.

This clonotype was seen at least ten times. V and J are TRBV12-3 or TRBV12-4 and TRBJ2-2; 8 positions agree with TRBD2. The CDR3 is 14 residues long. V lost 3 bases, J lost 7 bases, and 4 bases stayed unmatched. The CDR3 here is CASSFLAGLGELFF. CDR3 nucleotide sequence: TGTGCCAGCAGTTTTTTAGCGGGGCTCGGGGAGCTGTTTTTT.

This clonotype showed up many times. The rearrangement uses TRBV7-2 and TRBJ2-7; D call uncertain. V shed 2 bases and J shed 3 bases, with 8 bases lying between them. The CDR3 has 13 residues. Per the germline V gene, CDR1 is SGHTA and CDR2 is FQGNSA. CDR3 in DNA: TGTGCCAGCAGCTTACCAGCAAACTACGAGCAGTACTTC. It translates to CASSLPANYEQYF.

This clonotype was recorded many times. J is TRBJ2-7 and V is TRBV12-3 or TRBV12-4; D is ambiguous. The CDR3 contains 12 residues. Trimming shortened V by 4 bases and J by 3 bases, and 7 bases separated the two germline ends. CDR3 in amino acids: CASSSAIYEQYF. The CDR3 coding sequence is TGTGCCAGCAGTTCGGCGATCTACGAGCAGTACTTC.

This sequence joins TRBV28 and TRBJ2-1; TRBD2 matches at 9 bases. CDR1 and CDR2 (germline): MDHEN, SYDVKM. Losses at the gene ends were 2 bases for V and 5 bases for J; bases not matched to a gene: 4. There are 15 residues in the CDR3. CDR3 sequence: CASSLASGMHNEQFF. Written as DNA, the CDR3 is TGTGCCAGCAGTTTAGCTAGCGGGATGCACAATGAGCAGTTCTTC.

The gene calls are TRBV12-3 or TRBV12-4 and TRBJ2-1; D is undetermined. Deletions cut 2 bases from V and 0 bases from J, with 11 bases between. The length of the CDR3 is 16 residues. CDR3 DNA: TGTGCCAGCAGTTTAAGATCGCCGAGCTCCTACAATGAGCAGTTCTTC. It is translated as CASSLRSPSSYNEQFF.

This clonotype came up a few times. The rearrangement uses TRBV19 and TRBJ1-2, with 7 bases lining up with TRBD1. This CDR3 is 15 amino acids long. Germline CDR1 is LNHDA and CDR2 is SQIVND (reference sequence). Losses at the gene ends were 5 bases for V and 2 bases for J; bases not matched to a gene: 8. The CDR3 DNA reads TGTGCCAGTAGTCCACGACAGGGTGGCAACTATGGCTACACCTTC. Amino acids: CASSPRQGGNYGYTF.

The CDR3 DNA is TGTGCCAGCAGCTTATCTAGCGGGAGGGCCTACGAGCAGTACTTC. Its translation: CASSLSSGRAYEQYF. The chain carries TRBV7-9 and TRBJ2-7, with 12 bases aligning to TRBD2. Trimming at V came to 2 bases and at J to 2 bases, leaving 1 base not matched to a gene. This CDR3 spans 15 amino acids. Germline values: CDR1 SEHNR, CDR2 FQNEAQ (reference sequence).

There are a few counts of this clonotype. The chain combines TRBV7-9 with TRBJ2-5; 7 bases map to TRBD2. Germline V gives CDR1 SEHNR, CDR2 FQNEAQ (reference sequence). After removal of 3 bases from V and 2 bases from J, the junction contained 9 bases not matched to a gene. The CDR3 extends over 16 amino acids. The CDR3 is CASSFLAGGPQETQYF. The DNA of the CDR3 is TGTGCCAGCAGCTTTTTAGCGGGCGGACCACAAGAGACCCAGTACTTC.

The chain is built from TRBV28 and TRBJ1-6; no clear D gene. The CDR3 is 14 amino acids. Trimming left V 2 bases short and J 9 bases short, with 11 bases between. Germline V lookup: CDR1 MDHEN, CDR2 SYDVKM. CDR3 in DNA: TGTGCCAGCAGTTTAGTAGGGTCGGGTTCACCCCTCCACTTT. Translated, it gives CASSLVGSGSPLHF.

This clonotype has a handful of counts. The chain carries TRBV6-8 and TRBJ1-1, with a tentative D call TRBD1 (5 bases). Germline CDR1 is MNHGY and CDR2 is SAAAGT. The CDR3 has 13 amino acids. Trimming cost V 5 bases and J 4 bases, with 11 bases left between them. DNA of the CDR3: TGTGCCAGCAGTAAAGGGGAGTTCACTGAAGCTTTCTTT. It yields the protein CASSKGEFTEAFF.

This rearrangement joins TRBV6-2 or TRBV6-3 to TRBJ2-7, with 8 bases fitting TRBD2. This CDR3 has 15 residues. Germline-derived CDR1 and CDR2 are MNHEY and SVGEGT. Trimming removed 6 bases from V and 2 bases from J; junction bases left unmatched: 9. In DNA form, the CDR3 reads TGTGCCAGCAGCCGCGCATCGGGGGGGACCTACGAGCAGTACTTC. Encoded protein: CASSRASGGTYEQYF.

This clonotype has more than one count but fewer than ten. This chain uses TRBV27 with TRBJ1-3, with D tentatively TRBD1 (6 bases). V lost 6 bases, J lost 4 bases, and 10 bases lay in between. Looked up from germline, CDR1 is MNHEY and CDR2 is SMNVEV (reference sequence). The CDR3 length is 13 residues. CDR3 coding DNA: TGTGCCAGCAGGCCCGGACAGGGAAACACCATATATTTT. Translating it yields CASRPGQGNTIYF.

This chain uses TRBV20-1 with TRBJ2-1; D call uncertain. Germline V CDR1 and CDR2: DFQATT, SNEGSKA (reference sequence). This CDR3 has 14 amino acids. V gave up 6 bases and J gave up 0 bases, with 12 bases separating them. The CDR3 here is CSAPDRSSYNEQFF. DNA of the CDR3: TGCAGTGCCCCCGACCGAAGCTCCTACAATGAGCAGTTCTTC.

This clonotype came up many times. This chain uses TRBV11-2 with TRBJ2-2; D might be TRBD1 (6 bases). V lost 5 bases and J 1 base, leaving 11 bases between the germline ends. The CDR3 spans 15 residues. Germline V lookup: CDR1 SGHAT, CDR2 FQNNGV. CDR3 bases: TGTGCCAGCAGCCAGTGGGACAAGAACACCGGGGAGCTGTTTTTT. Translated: CASSQWDKNTGELFF.

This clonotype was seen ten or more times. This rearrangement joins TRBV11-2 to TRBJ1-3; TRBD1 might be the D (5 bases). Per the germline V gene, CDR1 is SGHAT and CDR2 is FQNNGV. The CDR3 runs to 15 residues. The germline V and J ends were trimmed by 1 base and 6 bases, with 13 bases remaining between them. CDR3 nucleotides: TGTGCCAGCAGCTTAGTTCAGGGTTCGGAAAACACCATATATTTT. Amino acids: CASSLVQGSENTIYF. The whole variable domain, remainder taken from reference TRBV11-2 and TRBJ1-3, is EAGVAQSPRYKIIEKRQSVAFWCNPISGHATLYWYQQILGQGPKLLIQFQNNGVVDDSQLPKDRFSAERLKGVDSTLKIQPAKLEDSAVYLCASSLVQGSENTIYFGEGSWLTVV.

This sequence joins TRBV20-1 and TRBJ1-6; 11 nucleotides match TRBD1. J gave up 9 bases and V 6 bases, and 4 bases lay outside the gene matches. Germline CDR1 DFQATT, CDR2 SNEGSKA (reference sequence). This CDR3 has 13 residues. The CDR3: CSAPGTGGSPLHF. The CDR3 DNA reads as TGCAGTGCCCCCGGGACAGGGGGTTCACCCCTCCACTTT.

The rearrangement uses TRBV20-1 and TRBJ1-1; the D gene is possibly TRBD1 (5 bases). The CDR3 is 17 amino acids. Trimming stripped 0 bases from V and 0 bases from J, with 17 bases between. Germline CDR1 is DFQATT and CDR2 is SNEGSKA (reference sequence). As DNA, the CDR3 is TGCAGTGCTAGAGATCACAGGACCCTCGGGTTGAACACTGAAGCTTTCTTT. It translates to CSARDHRTLGLNTEAFF.